This section outlines one T cell receptor (beta chain) sequence together with its context. This sample is part of a study of blood T cell repertoires in COVID-19. Study-level background: The United States, Italy and Spain were the sources of the acute and convalescent COVID-19 samples. Sample material is recorded as cDNA or gDNA derived from T cells, B-cell-depleted T cells, or PBMCs.

Trimming cost V 5 bases and J 7 bases; bases outside gene matches: 14. The CDR3 covers 17 residues. Germline-derived CDR1 and CDR2 are SEHNR and FQNEAQ (reference sequence). Seattle patients were enrolled while actively infected and followed longitudinally. In the original analysis: Cell counts per sample came from amplifying reference gene primers. The assay was immunoSEQ multiplex PCR, and TCRdb's table has in-frame clones only and misses some. V and J calls and clone size follow that table, whereas D and trimming were derived from the DNA. The table records roughly 160,000 clones, around nine tenths of them present only once.

The chain carries TRBV7-9 and TRBJ2-1; 10 positions agree with TRBD1. The sample taken for sequencing was peripheral blood. This sequence was found in a man in his fifties or sixties with COVID-19, enrolled during active disease. DNA for the CDR3: TGTGCCAGCAGCAAACTCGGGGGGACAGGGGTTAATAATGAGCAGTTCTTC. Amino acids: CASSKLGGTGVNNEQFF.